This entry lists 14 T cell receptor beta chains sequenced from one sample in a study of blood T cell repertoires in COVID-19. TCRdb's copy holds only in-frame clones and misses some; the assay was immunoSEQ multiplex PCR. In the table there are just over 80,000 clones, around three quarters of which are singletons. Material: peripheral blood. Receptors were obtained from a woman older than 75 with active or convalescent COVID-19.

The CDR3, as DNA: TGTGCCAGCAGCCAAGAAGTAGCGGGGGGGTTCCACGAGCAGTACTTC. It is translated as CASSQEVAGGFHEQYF. This chain links TRBV3-1 (or the pseudogene TRBV3-2) with TRBJ2-7; TRBD2 agrees at 11 bases. Germline trimming cut 0 bases from V and 5 bases from J; bases unmatched to any gene: 6. The germline V gene has CDR1 LGHDT and CDR2 YNNKEL (reference sequence). This CDR3 region has 16 residues.

DNA of the CDR3: TGTGCCAGTAGTATAGTTAGGGGGACCGGGGAGCTGTTTTTT. It encodes CASSIVRGTGELFF. J is TRBJ2-2 and V is TRBV19; the D gene is possibly TRBD1 (6 bases). This CDR3 contains 14 residues. Trimming removed 1 base at V and 5 bases at J, with 8 bases between. Germline CDR1 LNHDA, CDR2 SQIVND (reference sequence).

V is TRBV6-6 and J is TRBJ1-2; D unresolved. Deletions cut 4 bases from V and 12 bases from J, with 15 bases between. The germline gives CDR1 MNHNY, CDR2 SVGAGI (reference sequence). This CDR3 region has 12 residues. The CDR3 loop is CASSSFTSGNTF. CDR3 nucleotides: TGTGCCAGCAGTTCCTTCACCTCAGGAAACACCTTC.

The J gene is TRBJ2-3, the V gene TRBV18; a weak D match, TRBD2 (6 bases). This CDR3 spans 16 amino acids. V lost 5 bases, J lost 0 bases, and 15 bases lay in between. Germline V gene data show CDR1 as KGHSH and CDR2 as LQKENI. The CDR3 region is CASSTRARGSTDTQYF. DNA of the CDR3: TGTGCCAGCTCAACCAGGGCGCGGGGAAGCACAGATACGCAGTATTTT.

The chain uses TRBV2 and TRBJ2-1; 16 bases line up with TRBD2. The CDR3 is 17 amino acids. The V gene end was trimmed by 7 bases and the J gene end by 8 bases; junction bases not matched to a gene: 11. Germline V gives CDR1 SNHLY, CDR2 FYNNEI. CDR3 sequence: CASIAGLGLAGGHEQFF. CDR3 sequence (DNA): TGTGCCAGCATCGCTGGACTGGGACTAGCGGGGGGGCATGAGCAGTTCTTC.

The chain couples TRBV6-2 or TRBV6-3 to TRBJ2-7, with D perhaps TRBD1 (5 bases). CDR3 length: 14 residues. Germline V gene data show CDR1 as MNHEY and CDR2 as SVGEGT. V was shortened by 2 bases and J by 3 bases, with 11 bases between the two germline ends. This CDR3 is CASSYGSQGYEQYF. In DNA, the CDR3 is TGTGCCAGCAGTTACGGTAGCCAGGGCTACGAGCAGTACTTC.

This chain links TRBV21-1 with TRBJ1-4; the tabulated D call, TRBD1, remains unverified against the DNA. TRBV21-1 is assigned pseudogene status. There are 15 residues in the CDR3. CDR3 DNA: TGTGCCAGCAGCAAAGAGGACACCCCTCCCGAAAAACTGTTTTTT. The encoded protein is CASSKEDTPPEKLFF.

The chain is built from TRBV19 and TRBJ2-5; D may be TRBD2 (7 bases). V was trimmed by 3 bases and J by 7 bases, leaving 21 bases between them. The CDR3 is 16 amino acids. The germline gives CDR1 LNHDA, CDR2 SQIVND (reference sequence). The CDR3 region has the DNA TGTGCCAGTAGTATGTTCTCACAGGGAACGGGGGGGACCCAGTACTTC. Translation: CASSMFSQGTGGTQYF.

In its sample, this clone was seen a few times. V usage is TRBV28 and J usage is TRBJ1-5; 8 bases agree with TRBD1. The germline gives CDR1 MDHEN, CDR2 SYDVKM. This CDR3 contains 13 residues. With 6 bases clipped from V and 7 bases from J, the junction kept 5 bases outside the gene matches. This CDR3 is CASSSGGVQPQHF. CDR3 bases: TGTGCCAGCAGCTCAGGGGGCGTCCAGCCCCAGCATTTT.

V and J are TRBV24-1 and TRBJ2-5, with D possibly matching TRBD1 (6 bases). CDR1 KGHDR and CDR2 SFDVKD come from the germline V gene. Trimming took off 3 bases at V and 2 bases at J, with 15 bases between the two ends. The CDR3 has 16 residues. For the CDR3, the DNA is TGTGCCACCAGTGATACCTCCAGGGGTGAGCAAGAGACCCAGTACTTC. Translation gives CATSDTSRGEQETQYF.

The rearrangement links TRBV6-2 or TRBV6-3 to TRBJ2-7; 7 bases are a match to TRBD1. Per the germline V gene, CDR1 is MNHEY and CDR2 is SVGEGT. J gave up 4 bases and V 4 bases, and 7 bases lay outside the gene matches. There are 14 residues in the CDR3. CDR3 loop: CASSFSGTEYEQYF. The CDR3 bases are TGTGCCAGCAGTTTCTCCGGGACAGAGTACGAGCAGTACTTC.

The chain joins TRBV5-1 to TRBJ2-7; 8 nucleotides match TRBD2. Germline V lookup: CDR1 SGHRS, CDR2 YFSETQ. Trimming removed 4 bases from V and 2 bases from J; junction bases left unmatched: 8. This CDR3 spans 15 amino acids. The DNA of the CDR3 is TGCGCCAGCAGCCCGAGAGCGGGGGCTGCCTACGAGCAGTACTTC. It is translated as CASSPRAGAAYEQYF.

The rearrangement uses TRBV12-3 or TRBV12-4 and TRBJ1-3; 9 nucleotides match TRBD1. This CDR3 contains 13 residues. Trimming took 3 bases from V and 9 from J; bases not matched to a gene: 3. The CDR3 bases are TGTGCCAGCAGTTTGGGGACAGGGCTCACCATATATTTT. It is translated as CASSLGTGLTIYF.

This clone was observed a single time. The CDR3 protein is CASSLVGTSGGATQYF. CDR3 DNA sequence: TGTGCCAGCAGCTTAGTAGGAACTAGCGGGGGTGCTACGCAGTATTTT. V is TRBV7-8 and J is TRBJ2-3; 11 bases are shared with TRBD2. The CDR3 extends over 16 amino acids. V lost 1 base and J lost 8; bases outside the gene matches: 8. The germline gives CDR1 SGHVS, CDR2 FQNEAQ.